One and the same sample provided the 9 T cell receptor beta chains below, sequenced in a study of shared clonotypes between healthy human individuals (dated by TCRdb to 2019 to 2021). The library was made by the immunoSEQ multiplex PCR assay. TCRdb provides this immuneACCESS table in a form limited to in-frame rearrangements. Some clones are lacking; in checked studies, under half of them reflect an unresolved V gene, and why the rest are absent is not known. In this sample the table shows 2 million to 2.5 million clones, approximately 95% of which occur a single time. Roughly 0.36% of the sample is taken by the ten largest. Sample: naive CD4+ T cells from PBMCs. The cell subset or site label, as the study defines it: CD45RA+ positively selected. Every receptor here comes from a man between 18 and 35 years old in good health. Some clones in this sample may be carry-over from other donors' samples.

The rearrangement uses TRBV9 and TRBJ2-2; D call uncertain. Per the germline V gene, CDR1 is SGDLS and CDR2 is YYNGEE. The CDR3 contains 14 residues. Trimming shortened V by 0 bases and J by 6 bases, and 9 bases separated the two germline ends. CDR3 amino acids: CASSVEQVAGELFF. The CDR3 nucleotides read TGTGCCAGCAGCGTAGAGCAGGTCGCCGGGGAGCTGTTTTTT. The full variable domain, completed using reference TRBV9 and TRBJ2-2, is DSGVTQTPKHLITATGQRVTLRCSPRSGDLSVYWYQQSLDQGLQFLIQYYNGEERAKGNILERFSAQQFPDLHSELNLSSLELGDSALYFCASSVEQVAGELFFGEGSRLTVL.

The CDR3 spells CASSRRGLAGGSNSYEQYF. The CDR3 DNA reads TGCGCCAGCAGCCGCCGGGGACTAGCGGGAGGGTCCAATAGCTACGAGCAGTACTTC. This chain connects TRBV4-1 to TRBJ2-7, with 16 bases identical to TRBD2. J lost 3 bases, V lost 4 bases, and 12 bases had no gene match. CDR3 length equals 19 residues. Germline CDR1 and CDR2: MGHRA and YSYEKL.

CDR3 residues: CASSLGRNSYEQYF. For the CDR3, the DNA is TGTGCCAGCTCACTGGGGCGGAACTCCTACGAGCAGTACTTC. V gene TRBV18 combines with J gene TRBJ2-7, with D possibly matching TRBD1 (5 bases). The CDR3 spans 14 residues. The V gene's germline CDR1 is KGHSH and CDR2 LQKENI. Trimming shortened V by 4 bases and J by 0 bases, and 10 bases separated the two germline ends.

CDR3 DNA: TGTGCCATCGGCGGGTTCGGCTTGGAGGTGAGAACTAACTATGGCTACACCTTC. It yields the protein CAIGGFGLEVRTNYGYTF. The rearrangement joins TRBV10-3 to TRBJ1-2; D is unresolved. Deletions cut 8 bases from V and 0 bases from J, with 25 bases between. CDR3 length equals 18 residues. Germline V lookup: CDR1 ENHRY, CDR2 SYGVKD.

The chain carries TRBV5-1 and TRBJ2-7; 7 bases agree with TRBD2. CDR1 and CDR2 from the germline V gene are SGHRS and YFSETQ. V was clipped by 1 base and J by 6 bases; unmatched bases: 7. This CDR3 comprises 14 residues. The CDR3 loop reads CASSLPTSLPEQYF. CDR3 in DNA: TGCGCCAGCAGCTTGCCGACTAGCCTCCCCGAGCAGTACTTC.

The V and J genes are TRBV5-1 and TRBJ2-1; TRBD1 matches 9 bases. With 3 bases clipped from V and 5 bases from J, the junction kept 6 bases outside the gene matches. The CDR3 totals 15 residues. Germline V lookup: CDR1 SGHRS, CDR2 YFSETQ. CDR3 region: CASSSGQGYHNEQFF. As DNA, the CDR3 is TGCGCCAGCAGCTCGGGACAGGGATACCACAATGAGCAGTTCTTC.

V usage is TRBV30 and J usage is TRBJ2-3; 9 nucleotides agree with TRBD2. The CDR3 extends over 14 amino acids. Germline-derived CDR1 and CDR2 are GTSNPN and SVGIG (reference sequence). V was pared by 4 bases and J by 5 bases, with 7 bases of the junction left unmatched. This CDR3 is CAWKVAGEGDTQYF. DNA of the CDR3: TGTGCCTGGAAGGTAGCGGGAGAGGGAGATACGCAGTATTTT.

V and J are TRBV27 and TRBJ2-2; 11 nucleotides agree with TRBD2. This CDR3 is built from 22 residues. J was trimmed by 0 bases and V by 1 base; bases with no gene match: 16. The germline CDR1 and CDR2 sequences are MNHEY and SMNVEV (reference sequence). CDR3 region: CASSLLKVGLAGGAANTGELFF. CDR3 DNA sequence: TGTGCCAGCAGTTTATTAAAAGTAGGGCTAGCGGGAGGCGCCGCGAACACCGGGGAGCTGTTTTTT.

The V and J genes are TRBV19 and TRBJ1-3; D remains unclear. CDR3 size: 15 residues. V was cut by 6 bases and J by 8 bases, with 20 bases left in between. The germline V gene has CDR1 LNHDA and CDR2 SQIVND (reference sequence). The chain's CDR3 is CASSPTDRSSDTIYF. The CDR3 nucleotides read TGTGCCAGTAGCCCGACGGACCGTTCGTCGGACACCATATATTTT.